Listed here are 9 T cell receptor beta chains from one sample, sequenced in a study of human T cells and chemical hapten exposure. TCRdb itself ran the RACE reads through MiXCR, one entry per CDR3 protein. The table includes about 120,000 distinct CDR3 sequences, around 11% detected once. The time point denotes: patch test 3, about 24 weeks after DPC sensitization. Specified treatment: therapeutic diphenylcyclopropenone sensitization with weekly scalp DPC. Sequenced material: whole blood, taken in connection with sensitization to the hapten diphenylcyclopropenone (DPC). The receptor set was obtained from a woman aged 45-65 years with alopecia areata. Some clones in this sample may be carry-over from other donors' samples.

This clonotype has only a few counts. The CDR3 is CAGSGVYQETQYF. In nucleotides, the CDR3 is TGTGCGGGTAGCGGGGTGTACCAAGAGACCCAGTACTTC. The rearrangement uses TRBV28 and TRBJ2-5, with 8 bases identical to TRBD2. The CDR3 has 13 residues. Germline loops: CDR1 MDHEN, CDR2 SYDVKM.

In its sample, this clonotype was seen a few times. The CDR3 DNA is TGCAGCGTTGAAGAAGGAGGGGGCGAGCAGTACTTC. This sequence encodes CSVEEGGGEQYF. The V gene is TRBV29-1, the J gene TRBJ2-7, with D perhaps being TRBD1 or TRBD2 (6 bases each). V gave up 0 bases and J gave up 6 bases, with 9 bases separating them. CDR1 is SQVTM, CDR2 ANQGSEA, per germline. The CDR3 spans 12 residues.

This clonotype was picked up many times. The V and J genes are TRBV29-1 and TRBJ2-2, with TRBD1 matching over 8 bases. CDR1 is SQVTM, CDR2 ANQGSEA, per germline. CDR3 length: 13 amino acids. The ends lost 8 bases at V and 1 base at J; junction bases unmatched: 3. CDR3 region: CSSGQGNTGELFF. CDR3 nucleotide sequence: TGCAGCTCAGGACAGGGGAACACCGGGGAGCTGTTTTTT.

This clonotype was picked up a small number of times. This chain links TRBV27 with TRBJ2-1; 10 nucleotides line up with TRBD1. From germline, CDR1 is MNHEY and CDR2 SMNVEV (reference sequence). The ends lost 4 bases at V and 7 bases at J; junction bases unmatched: 7. This CDR3 contains 15 residues. This CDR3 is CASSSPGTGANEQFF. The CDR3 DNA reads TGTGCCAGCAGTTCGCCCGGGACAGGGGCTAATGAGCAGTTCTTC.

This clonotype was seen repeatedly, ten times or more. This chain joins TRBV20-1 and TRBJ1-2; perhaps TRBD1 as D (6 bases). V gave up 1 base and J gave up 2 bases, with 17 bases separating them. The CDR3 loop spans 16 amino acids. CDR1 is DFQATT and CDR2 is SNEGSKA in the germline V gene (reference sequence). The CDR3 loop is CSARVKGEQSNYGYTF. CDR3 DNA sequence: TGCAGTGCTAGAGTTAAGGGGGAGCAGTCGAACTATGGCTACACCTTC.

This clonotype has a handful of counts. The chain uses TRBV28 and TRBJ1-1; a possible D gene is TRBD1 (5 bases). This CDR3 has 15 residues. CDR1 is MDHEN, CDR2 SYDVKM, per germline. V dropped 6 bases and J dropped 4 bases, with 18 bases sitting between them. The CDR3 protein is CASSPGGRGSTEAFF. CDR3 sequence (DNA): TGTGCCAGCAGCCCCGGGGGACGAGGCAGCACTGAAGCTTTCTTT.

This chain links TRBV29-1 with TRBJ1-5, with 8 bases lining up with TRBD1. J lost 5 bases, V lost 6 bases, and 3 bases had no gene match. This CDR3 is 12 amino acids long. Germline V gene data show CDR1 as SQVTM and CDR2 as ANQGSEA. The CDR3 DNA follows: TGCAGCGTAGCACAGGGGGATCAGCCCCAGCATTTT. Amino acid sequence: CSVAQGDQPQHF. Complete variable domain (other parts from reference TRBV29-1 and TRBJ1-5): SAVISQKPSRDICQRGTSLTIQCQVDSQVTMMFWYRQQPGQSLTLIATANQGSEATYESGFVIDKFPISRPNLTFSTLTVSNMSPEDSSIYLCSVAQGDQPQHFGDGTRLSIL.

This clonotype was seen more than once but under ten times. The CDR3 sequence: CASSVGAGGDEQFF. The CDR3 coding sequence is TGTGCCAGCAGCGTAGGGGCGGGAGGGGATGAGCAGTTCTTC. The rearrangement joins TRBV9 to TRBJ2-1, with 9 nucleotides matching TRBD2. Germline CDR1 is SGDLS and CDR2 is YYNGEE. The CDR3 sequence is 14 residues long. With 0 bases clipped from V and 8 bases from J, the junction kept 3 bases outside the gene matches.

In its sample, this clonotype was seen many times. The J gene is TRBJ2-1, the V gene TRBV7-6; D not resolved. The V end was cut by 1 base, the J end by 9 bases, with 7 bases between. CDR3 length equals 12 residues. Germline V gene sequence: CDR1 SGHVS, CDR2 FNYEAQ. The CDR3: CASSLGAGEQFF. CDR3 bases: TGTGCCAGCAGCTTAGGAGCTGGTGAGCAGTTCTTC. The whole variable domain, filled in from reference TRBV7-6 and TRBJ2-1, reads GAGVSQSPRYKVTKRGQDVALRCDPISGHVSLYWYRQALGQGPEFLTYFNYEAQQDKSGLPNDRFSAERPEGSISTLTIQRTEQRDSAMYRCASSLGAGEQFFGPGTRLTVL.